Sequencing of this TCR beta chain was carried out in a study of regulatory and conventional T cells in RAG deficiency. The study's findings and limits: Patient subsets had shorter CDR3s; Omenn Treg-Tconv overlap exceeded 80%.

Germline assignment: CDR1 GTSNPN and CDR2 SVGIG (reference sequence). This CDR3 is 13 amino acids long. V shed 2 bases, J shed 7 bases, and the junction held 5 bases outside the gene matches. Genomic DNA came from blood conventional CD4+ T cells gated CD25-low CD127-high. This clone was seen a single time. Its antigen is unidentified. Sequencing used immunoSEQ multiplex PCR; TCRdb keeps in-frame clones, though not all of them. The table records around 20,000 clones, more than 85% of them present only once. This same sample was also part of a study on regulatory T cells. Turning to that study: Primers: 52 TRBV forward and 13 TRBJ reverse. In patients, unique TRB V-J pairs were restricted and V/J usage skewed, especially in Tregs.

The chain employs TRBV30 and TRBJ2-5; 9 bases match TRBD2. Sequenced input: CD4+ T cells sorted from blood. The source is a human donor in good health. The DNA of the CDR3 is TGTGCCTGGAGTCGGACTAGCGACGGGACCCAGTACTTC. This translates into CAWSRTSDGTQYF.